A selection of T cell receptor beta chains follows, all from one sample in a study of CD8 T cells in ankylosing spondylitis. TCRdb fed the 5' RACE reads into MiXCR, producing one record per CDR3 protein. The sample has roughly 370,000 distinct CDR3 sequences; approximately 20% are singletons. Sequences were obtained from blood, either unsorted or a sorted T cell fraction (not recorded which). All receptors come from a male donor with ankylosing spondylitis. The conserved cysteine and the conserved F or W are not part of the CDR3 here. The order of the fields is V gene, J gene, CDR3 protein.

>TRBV14|TRBJ2-5
ASRLAGQETQY
>TRBV11-2|TRBJ2-7
ASSFGSSTYEQY
>TRBV28|TRBJ1-5
ASSPWGVNQPQH
>TRBV20-1|TRBJ1-5
SAGLSAHQPQH
>TRBV12-3/TRBV12-4|TRBJ2-5
ASSQGQGETQY
>TRBV4-2|TRBJ2-5
ASSLNRVYTETQY
>TRBV7-9|TRBJ1-5
ASSPGQGGQPQH
>TRBV29-1|TRBJ2-5
SVAEVQGETQY
>TRBV29-1|TRBJ2-7
SVEDGKTADLHEQY
>TRBV29-1|TRBJ2-1
SVDGRYNEQF
>TRBV2|TRBJ1-1
ASTTESNTEAF
>TRBV14|TRBJ2-1
ASSQDQWGLKSSYNEQF
>TRBV20-1|TRBJ2-1
SARWGNNEQF
>TRBV20-1|TRBJ2-3
SASVPLAGITDTQY
>TRBV2|TRBJ2-7
ASSEAGLAKGEQY
>TRBV5-1|TRBJ1-6
ASSSGTGGSSPLH
>TRBV28|TRBJ2-1
ASSRMSGSYNEQF